The sequence of this T cell receptor beta chain was determined in a study of T-cell memory formation after mild COVID-19. Overall study: Each donor largely had its own TCR clusters. Overall study results and limits: CD8+ contracting clones occupied EMRA, while CD4+ ones occupied mainly CM and EM. Clones that contracted from day 15 to 85 were balanced CD4/CD8, while later expanders leaned CD4+.

Sample share makes this clonotype medium-sized (0.01 to 0.1%). The antigen remains undetermined. There are 14 residues in the CDR3. The junction had 9 bases not matched to a gene; V was cut back by 5 bases and J by 6 bases. Germline loops: CDR1 SEHNR, CDR2 FQNEAQ (reference sequence). TCRdb re-called the 5' RACE reads with MiXCR, one entry per CDR3 protein. The sample has just over 150,000 distinct CDR3 sequences, about a third seen once. Sequencing was performed on PBMCs or a T cell subset sorted from them (not recorded which). The TCR comes from an adult woman who had mild COVID-19 (a few samples of this study predate the infection). Cell type and time point are not known. The chain is built from TRBV7-9 and TRBJ2-7; TRBD2 matches at 8 bases. The CDR3 reads CASSAPAGVGEQYF. CDR3 in DNA: TGTGCCAGCAGCGCCCCAGCGGGGGTCGGCGAGCAGTACTTC.